The rows below give T cell receptor beta chains drawn from one sample of a study of blood T cell repertoires in COVID-19. TCRdb keeps only in-frame clones here, not all; method: immunoSEQ multiplex PCR. The top ten clones hold 2.5% to 3.5% of a sample with some 160,000 clones, more than 70% of them seen once. The specimen was peripheral blood. The source of these receptors is a man between 60 and 70 years old with acute or convalescent COVID-19. Each CDR3 is given with its conserved first and last residue. A D gene is named only where the DNA matches it firmly. Size is stated for part of the rows, as once, few or many counts, or as a class when the clone is expanded.

v_call	d_call	cdr3_length	clone_size	j_call	cdr3_nt	cdr3_aa
TRBV10-2	.	11	.	TRBJ2-2	TGCGCCACCCGGGACACCGGGGAGCTGTTTTTT	CATRDTGELFF
TRBV29-1	TRBD1	14	.	TRBJ2-1	TGCAGCGTGGGGGACAGGATTTTCTACAATGAGCAGTTCTTC	CSVGDRIFYNEQFF
TRBV12-3/TRBV12-4	.	13	.	TRBJ1-1	TGTGCCAGCACCGTTGACACGAACACTGAAGCTTTCTTT	CASTVDTNTEAFF
TRBV5-1	TRBD2	15	.	TRBJ2-1	TGCGCCAGCAGCTTGGTTGGCGGGGGGGCTTCTGAGCAGTTCTTC	CASSLVGGGASEQFF
TRBV5-5	.	13	.	TRBJ2-3	TGTGCCAGCAGCTTACAGGGCACAGATACGCAGTATTTT	CASSLQGTDTQYF
TRBV5-1	TRBD1	18	.	TRBJ1-1	TGCGCCAGCAGCTTGGCTGTAGTTTATGGACAGGCGAACACTGAAGCTTTCTTT	CASSLAVVYGQANTEAFF
TRBV7-6	TRBD2	16	.	TRBJ2-5	TGTGCCAGCAGCTTAGCGAATGAGCGGGGGGTGCTGACCCAGTACTTC	CASSLANERGVLTQYF
TRBV6-5	TRBD1	13	once	TRBJ1-4	TGTGCCAGCAACGACAGGGTCGGTGAAAAACTGTTTTTT	CASNDRVGEKLFF
TRBV7-9	TRBD2	17	.	TRBJ2-3	TGTGCCAGCAGCGCCGGGACTAGCGGGGGGGCAATTCTTACGCAGTATTTT	CASSAGTSGGAILTQYF
TRBV7-9	TRBD1	17	.	TRBJ1-4	TGTGCCAGCAGCTCCGGGACAGGGTATGCAACTAATGAAAAACTGTTTTTT	CASSSGTGYATNEKLFF
TRBV2	.	17	.	TRBJ1-6	TGTGCCAGCAGGATGGGAGGGGGAACCAGCAGGGATTCACCCCTCCACTTT	CASRMGGGTSRDSPLHF
TRBV2	TRBD1	14	.	TRBJ1-5	TGTGCCAGCAGTTTGGGACAGGTCCATCAGCCCCAGCATTTT	CASSLGQVHQPQHF
TRBV6-6	.	15	.	TRBJ1-3	TGTGCCAGCAGTTACGTGGGCGCTCTGGGAAACACCATATATTTT	CASSYVGALGNTIYF
TRBV5-6	TRBD1	13	.	TRBJ1-6	TGTGCCAGCAGCTTGGGACAGGGCGAGGCCCTCCACTTT	CASSLGQGEALHF
TRBV30	TRBD1	13	.	TRBJ1-2	TGTGCCTGGAGTTTGACAGGGGCCAGTGGCTACACCTTC	CAWSLTGASGYTF
TRBV6-5	.	15	.	TRBJ1-2	TGTGCCAGCAGTACTATACAGGGATCGGGTTATGGCTACACCTTC	CASSTIQGSGYGYTF
TRBV2	.	14	.	TRBJ1-4	TGTGCCAGCAGTACTGGACGGACAAATGAAAAACTGTTTTTT	CASSTGRTNEKLFF
TRBV9	.	14	.	TRBJ1-1	TGTGCCAGCAGCGTAGCTGAGCCGAACACTGAAGCTTTCTTT	CASSVAEPNTEAFF
TRBV2	TRBD1	15	.	TRBJ2-7	TGTGCCAGCAGCGCCTCCGGGACAGGGGACTACGAGCAGTACTTC	CASSASGTGDYEQYF
TRBV10-2	.	15	.	TRBJ2-1	TGCGCCAGCAGTGAGATTCGAGCGGGTCCGCATGAGCAGTTCTTC	CASSEIRAGPHEQFF
TRBV30	TRBD1	17	.	TRBJ1-2	TGTGCCTGGAGTGGCCTGGGCACACTAACAGGGGACTATGGCTACACCTTC	CAWSGLGTLTGDYGYTF
TRBV7-3	TRBD2	14	.	TRBJ2-1	TGTGCCAGCAGCCTCGGGGGGGCCCATGATGAGCAGTTCTTC	CASSLGGAHDEQFF
TRBV4-2	TRBD2	15	.	TRBJ2-7	TGTGCCAGCAGCCAAACGACTAGCGGCTCCTACGAGCAGTACTTC	CASSQTTSGSYEQYF
TRBV11-3	.	12	.	TRBJ2-1	TGTGCCAGCAGCCGCGGACAGTCTAAGCAGTTCTTC	CASSRGQSKQFF
TRBV4-1	.	13	.	TRBJ1-5	TGCGCCAGCAGCCGTGGAAGGGGTCAGCCCCAGCATTTT	CASSRGRGQPQHF
TRBV7-2	TRBD2	14	.	TRBJ2-7	TGTGCCAGCAGCTTAGGTCTAGCGGCCTACGAGCAGTACTTC	CASSLGLAAYEQYF
TRBV12-5	TRBD1	15	.	TRBJ1-3	TGTGCTAGTGGTGGCTGGACAGGAAGGGGAAACACCATATATTTT	CASGGWTGRGNTIYF
TRBV5-1	TRBD1	15	.	TRBJ1-1	TGCGCCAGCAGCGGGGACAGGGGGATGAACACTGAAGCTTTCTTT	CASSGDRGMNTEAFF
TRBV2	.	14	.	TRBJ2-2	TGTGCCAGCAGTCAGGGACACTCCACCGGCGAGCTGTTTTTT	CASSQGHSTGELFF
TRBV24-1	.	14	.	TRBJ1-2	TGTGCCACCAGTGACCAGACAGTAAACTATGGCTACACCTTC	CATSDQTVNYGYTF
TRBV15	TRBD1	16	.	TRBJ2-5	TGTGCCACCAGCAGAGATCAGGGGGCGCGGGTCGAGACCCAGTACTTC	CATSRDQGARVETQYF
TRBV5-1	TRBD1	16	.	TRBJ1-6	TGCGCCAGCAGCCCGGAACAGGGGAACAATAATTCACCCCTCCACTTT	CASSPEQGNNNSPLHF
TRBV30	.	15	few	TRBJ1-4	TGTGCCTGGAGACCGCGGACGACTACGGTCTTAAAACTGTTTTTT	CAWRPRTTTVLKLFF
TRBV7-9	TRBD1	16	.	TRBJ1-2	TGTGCCAGCAGCTTTTCCGGGACAGGGGTTTACTATGGCTACACCTTC	CASSFSGTGVYYGYTF
TRBV29-1	TRBD1	15	once	TRBJ1-2	TGCAGCGTTGGAGGGACAGGGGTGGTGGGCTATGGCTACACCTTC	CSVGGTGVVGYGYTF
TRBV21-1	.	13	.	TRBJ1-6	TGTGCCAACAGGAGGAGGGATAATTCACCCCTCCACTTT	CANRRRDNSPLHF
TRBV7-9	.	13	.	TRBJ2-3	TGTGCCAGCAGCCAAACTGGCACAGATACGCAGTATTTT	CASSQTGTDTQYF
TRBV6-6	TRBD1	15	.	TRBJ1-2	TGTGCCAGCACCCTAGGACAGGGCCTGGAGGGTCGCTACACCTTC	CASTLGQGLEGRYTF
TRBV5-5	TRBD1	14	.	TRBJ1-6	TGTGCCAGCAACCCGACAGGGAGCAATTCACCCCTCCACTTT	CASNPTGSNSPLHF